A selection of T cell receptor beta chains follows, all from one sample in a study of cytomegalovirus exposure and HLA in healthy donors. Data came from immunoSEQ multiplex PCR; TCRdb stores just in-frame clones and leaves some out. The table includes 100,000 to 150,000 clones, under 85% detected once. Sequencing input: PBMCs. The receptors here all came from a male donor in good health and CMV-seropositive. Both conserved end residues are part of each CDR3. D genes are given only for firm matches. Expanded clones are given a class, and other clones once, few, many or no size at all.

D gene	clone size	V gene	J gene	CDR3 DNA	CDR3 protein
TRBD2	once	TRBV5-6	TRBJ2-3	TGTGCCAGCAGCTTGGTAGCGGGGGGTAGCACAGATACGCAGTATTTT	CASSLVAGGSTDTQYF
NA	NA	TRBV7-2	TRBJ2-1	TGTGCCAGCATGGGCGGGTATGAGCAGTTCTTC	CASMGGYEQFF
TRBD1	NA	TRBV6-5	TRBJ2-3	TGTGCCAGCAGACCCGGGACAGGGAGGTCAGATACGCAGTATTTT	CASRPGTGRSDTQYF
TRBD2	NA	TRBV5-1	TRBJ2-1	TGCGCCAGCAGCTCCTATGGTAGCGGGGACGATACGAGCTCCTACAATGAGCAGTTCTTC	CASSSYGSGDDTSSYNEQFF
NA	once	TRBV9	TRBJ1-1	TGTGCCAGCAGCGTAGTAACGGGTTATGACACTGAAGCTTTCTTT	CASSVVTGYDTEAFF
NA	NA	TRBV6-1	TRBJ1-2	TGTGCCAGCAGTGAGGCAGTAGGGAGGAATGGCTACACCTTC	CASSEAVGRNGYTF
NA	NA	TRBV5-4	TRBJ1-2	TGTGCCAGCAGCTCCCAGGGGCTAGATGGCTACACCTTC	CASSSQGLDGYTF
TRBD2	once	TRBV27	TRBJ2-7	TGTGCCTCGGGGGGAAGCGGGAGTCTGTACTTC	CASGGSGSLYF
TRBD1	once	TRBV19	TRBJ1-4	TGTGCCACTCCGGGCTACGGACAGGGGACAACAACAACTAATGAAAAACTGTTTTTT	CATPGYGQGTTTTNEKLFF
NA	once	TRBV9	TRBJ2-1	TGTGCCAGCAGCACCCGGACTTACAATGAGCAGTTCTTC	CASSTRTYNEQFF
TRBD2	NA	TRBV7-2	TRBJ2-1	TGTGCCAGCAGCTTAGCCGCTCCGGGACTAGTAGATGAGCAGTTCTTC	CASSLAAPGLVDEQFF
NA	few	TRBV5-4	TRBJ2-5	TGTGCCAGCAATGGGGAATTGGGGAGCCAAGAGACCCAGTACTTC	CASNGELGSQETQYF
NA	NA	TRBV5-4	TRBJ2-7	TGTGCCAGCAGCTCGGCTCGGGGCGGGAACGAGCAGTACTTC	CASSSARGGNEQYF
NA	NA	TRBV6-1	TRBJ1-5	TGTGCCACCTTCCGGCGGGGGATTAGTCAGCCCCAGCATTTT	CATFRRGISQPQHF
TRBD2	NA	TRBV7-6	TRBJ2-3	TGTGCCAGCAGCTCTAGCGGGAGTATAACAGATACGCAGTATTTT	CASSSSGSITDTQYF
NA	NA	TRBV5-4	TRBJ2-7	TGTGCCAGCAGCCCAGCTTCGACACCCTCCTACGAGCAGTACTTC	CASSPASTPSYEQYF
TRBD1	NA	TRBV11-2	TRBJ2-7	TGTGCCAGCAGCCAGGGACAGACCTACGAGCAGTACTTC	CASSQGQTYEQYF
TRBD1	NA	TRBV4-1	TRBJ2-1	TGCGCCAGCAGCCAAGATCGCGAGACAGGGGCCTACAATGAGCAGTTCTTC	CASSQDRETGAYNEQFF
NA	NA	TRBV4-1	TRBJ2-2	TGCGCCAGCAGCCGCCCCGACGGGATCAACACCGGGGAGCTGTTTTTT	CASSRPDGINTGELFF
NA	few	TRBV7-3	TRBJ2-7	TGTGCCAGCAGCCCGGGGGGCTCCACCGGCGAGCAGTACTTC	CASSPGGSTGEQYF
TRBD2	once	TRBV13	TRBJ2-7	TGTGCCAGCAGCTTAGCCGGGAGGGAGCGGGGGGGCTCCTACGAGCAGTACTTC	CASSLAGRERGGSYEQYF
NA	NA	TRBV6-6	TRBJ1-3	TGTGCCAGCAGTTACGGGGGAGGCACCATATATTTT	CASSYGGGTIYF
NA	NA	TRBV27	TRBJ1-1	TGTGCCAGCAGTTCTTATGGCGCCGGACAAGGCTTCTGGGGAGAAGCTTTCTTT	CASSSYGAGQGFWGEAFF
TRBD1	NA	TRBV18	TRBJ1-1	TGTGCCAGCTCACCAGCGACAGGGACGGGGAACACTGAAGCTTTCTTT	CASSPATGTGNTEAFF
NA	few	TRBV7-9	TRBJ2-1	TGTGCCAGCAGCAGGACAGAGATAAACAGGGTAGGGCAGTTCTTC	CASSRTEINRVGQFF
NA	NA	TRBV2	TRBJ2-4	TGTGCCAGCAACCTAGACAGGCCGGACTGGGCGTTAGCCAAAAACAGTCAGTACTTC	CASNLDRPDWALAKNSQYF
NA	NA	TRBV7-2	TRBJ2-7	TGTGCCAGCAGCCGTAATGTTTACGAGCAGTACTTC	CASSRNVYEQYF
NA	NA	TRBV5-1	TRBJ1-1	TGCGCCAGCAGCTTACAGGGATTCGGCACTGAAGCTTTCTTT	CASSLQGFGTEAFF
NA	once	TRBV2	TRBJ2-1	TGTGCCAGCACGGGCAATGAGCAGTTCTTC	CASTGNEQFF
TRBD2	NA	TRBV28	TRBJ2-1	TGTGCCAGCAGCATACTAGCGGGAGGCCCGACCTACAATGAGCAGTTCTTC	CASSILAGGPTYNEQFF
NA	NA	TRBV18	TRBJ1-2	TGTGCCAGCTCACCAGGCCTCATCTCGGGAATCGATGGCTACACCTTC	CASSPGLISGIDGYTF
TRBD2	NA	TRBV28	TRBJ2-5	TGTGCCAGCAGTTTAACCGGGACTAGCGGGGCCCGGACCCAGTACTTC	CASSLTGTSGARTQYF
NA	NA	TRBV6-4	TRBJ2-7	TGTGCCAGCAGTGAAGAGGACACGCTCTACGAGCAGTACTTC	CASSEEDTLYEQYF
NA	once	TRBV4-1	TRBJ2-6	TGCGCCAGCAGCCAAAGAGGGGACTCTGGGGCCAACGGCCTGACTTTC	CASSQRGDSGANGLTF
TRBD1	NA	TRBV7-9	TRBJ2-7	TGTGCCAGCTACCGGACAGGGGGCGAGCAGTACTTC	CASYRTGGEQYF
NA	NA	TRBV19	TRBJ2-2	TGTGCCAGTAGTATCCCAGAAAACACCGGGGAGCTGTTTTTT	CASSIPENTGELFF
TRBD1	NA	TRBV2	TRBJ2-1	TGTGCCAGCATATTTATAGACAGGGACAATGAGCAGTTCTTC	CASIFIDRDNEQFF
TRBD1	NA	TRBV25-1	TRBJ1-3	TGTGCCAGCAGTGACCTGGACAGGAGCTCTGGAAACACCATATATTTT	CASSDLDRSSGNTIYF
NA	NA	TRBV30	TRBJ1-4	TGTGCCAACTCAGGATCAACTAATGAAAAACTGTTTTTT	CANSGSTNEKLFF
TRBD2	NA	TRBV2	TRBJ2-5	TGTGCCAGCAGTTGGACTAGCGGGATCCAAGAGACCCAGTACTTC	CASSWTSGIQETQYF
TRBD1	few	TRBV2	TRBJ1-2	TGTGCCAGCAGGGGCCGGGACAGGGTCTATGGCTACACCTTC	CASRGRDRVYGYTF
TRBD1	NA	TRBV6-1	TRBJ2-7	TGTGCCAGCAGTTTGAACCGGGACAGTATCTACGAGCAGTACTTC	CASSLNRDSIYEQYF
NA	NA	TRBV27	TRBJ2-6	TGTGCCAGCAGTTTATCGTTCCGGATACCCAGGAACGTCCTGACTTTC	CASSLSFRIPRNVLTF
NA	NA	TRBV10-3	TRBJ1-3	TGTGCCACCGTGGGAGCTGGAAACACCATATATTTT	CATVGAGNTIYF
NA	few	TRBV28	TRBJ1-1	TGTGCCAGTAGCCGGCTTTCGGAAAGGGGTGAAGCTTTCTTT	CASSRLSERGEAFF
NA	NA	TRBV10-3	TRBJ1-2	TGTGCCATCAGTGACTCCTCGACAGTACTACCCTATGGCTACACCTTC	CAISDSSTVLPYGYTF
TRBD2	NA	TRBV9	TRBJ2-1	TGTGCCAGCAGCCCCTCAGTAGCGGGAGGTCCCGGAACATTCAATGAGCAGTTCTTC	CASSPSVAGGPGTFNEQFF
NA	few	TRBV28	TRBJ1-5	TGTGCCAGCAGCAGACAGGTTCATAGCAATCAGCCCCAGCATTTT	CASSRQVHSNQPQHF
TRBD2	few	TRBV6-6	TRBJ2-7	TGTGCCAGCAGTTCGGGGGGGACTGGTTACGAGCAGTACTTC	CASSSGGTGYEQYF
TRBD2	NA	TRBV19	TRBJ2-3	TGTGCCAGTCTAAGATGGACTAGAGGCACAGATACGCAGTATTTT	CASLRWTRGTDTQYF
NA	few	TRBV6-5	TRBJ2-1	TGTGCCAGCAGTTACTCGGCGGCTACATCCAATGAGCAGTTCTTC	CASSYSAATSNEQFF
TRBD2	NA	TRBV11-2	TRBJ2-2	TGTGCCAGCAGCGGGAGGGCGGCCGGGGAGCTGTTTTTT	CASSGRAAGELFF
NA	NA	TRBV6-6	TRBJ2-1	TGTGCCACCTACCACCCCCGAGGTAGCGAAGGAAATGAGCAGTTCTTC	CATYHPRGSEGNEQFF
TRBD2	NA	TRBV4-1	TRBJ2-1	TGCGCCAGCAGCCAAGCTGGGACTAGCGGGGGGGCAACTGAGCAGTTCTTC	CASSQAGTSGGATEQFF
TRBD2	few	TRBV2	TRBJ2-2	TGTGCCAGCAGTGACTCGCTAGCGGCGAACACCGGGGAGCTGTTTTTT	CASSDSLAANTGELFF